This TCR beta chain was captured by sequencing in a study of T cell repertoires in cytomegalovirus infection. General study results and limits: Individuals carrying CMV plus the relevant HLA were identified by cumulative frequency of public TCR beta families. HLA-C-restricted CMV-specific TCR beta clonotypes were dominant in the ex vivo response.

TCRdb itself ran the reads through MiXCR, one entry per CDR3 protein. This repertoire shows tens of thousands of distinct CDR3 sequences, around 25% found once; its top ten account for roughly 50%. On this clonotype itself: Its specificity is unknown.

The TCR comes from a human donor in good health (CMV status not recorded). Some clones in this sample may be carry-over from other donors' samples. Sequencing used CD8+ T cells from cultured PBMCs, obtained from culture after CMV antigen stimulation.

The CDR3 here is CASSRTGYQPQHF. The CDR3 DNA is TGTGCCAGCAGTAGGACAGGGTATCAGCCCCAGCATTTT. The chain is built from TRBV27 and TRBJ1-5, with 8 nucleotides matching TRBD1. The germline CDR1 and CDR2 sequences are MNHEY and SMNVEV (reference sequence). This CDR3 is 13 amino acids long. V lost 5 bases and J lost 5; bases outside the gene matches: 2.